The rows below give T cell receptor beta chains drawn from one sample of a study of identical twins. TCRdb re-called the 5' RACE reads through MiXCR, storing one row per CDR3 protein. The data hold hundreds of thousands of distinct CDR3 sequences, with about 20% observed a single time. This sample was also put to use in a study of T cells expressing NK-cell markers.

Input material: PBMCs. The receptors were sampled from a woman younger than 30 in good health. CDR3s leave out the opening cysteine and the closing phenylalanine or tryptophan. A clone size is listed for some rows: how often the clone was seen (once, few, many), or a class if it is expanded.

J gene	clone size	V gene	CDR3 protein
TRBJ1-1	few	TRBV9	ASSEAPRGIRTEAF
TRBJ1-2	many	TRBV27	ASSLGTGGGYT
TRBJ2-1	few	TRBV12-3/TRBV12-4	ASSTVFLPGINEQF
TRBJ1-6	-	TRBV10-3	AIRDRGSPLH
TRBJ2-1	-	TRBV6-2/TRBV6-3	ASSYSATSSNEQF
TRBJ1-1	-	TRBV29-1	SVWRGTEAF
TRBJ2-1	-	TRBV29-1	SVPAGSSYNEQF
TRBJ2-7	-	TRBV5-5	ASSLVQGGWEQY
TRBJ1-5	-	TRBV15	ATSYGQTLDQPQH
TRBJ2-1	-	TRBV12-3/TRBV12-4	ASSWGTSGDEQF
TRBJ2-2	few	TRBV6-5	ASSRMGELF
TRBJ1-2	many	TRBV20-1	SARDREQGSGYT
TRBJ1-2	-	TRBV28	ASTKNYGYT
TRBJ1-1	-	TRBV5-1	ASSLRQGANTEAF
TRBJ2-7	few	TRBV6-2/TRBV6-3	ASSYSDGSYEQY
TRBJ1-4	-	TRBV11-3	ASSRQGPNEKLF
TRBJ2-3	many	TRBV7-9	ASSSGIFADTQY
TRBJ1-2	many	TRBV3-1	ASSRVGADGYT
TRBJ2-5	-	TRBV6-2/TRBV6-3	ASSHRAQAPTRRGETQY
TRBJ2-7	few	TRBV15	ATSRDLRTGGGISYEQY
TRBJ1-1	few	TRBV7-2	ASTVQGVTEAF
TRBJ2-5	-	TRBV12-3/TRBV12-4	ASSGGGAETQY
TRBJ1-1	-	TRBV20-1	SAIVPNTEAF
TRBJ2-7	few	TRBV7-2	ASSKAGLVGEQY
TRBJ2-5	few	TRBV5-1	ASSFLGLISKTQY
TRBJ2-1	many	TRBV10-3	ATKRLETWGSDEQF
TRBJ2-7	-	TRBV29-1	SVDQPGGYEQY
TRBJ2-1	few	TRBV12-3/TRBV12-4	ASISGLAGVTEQF
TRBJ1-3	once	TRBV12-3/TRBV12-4	ASSWGKVGGNTIY
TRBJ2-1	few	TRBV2	ASSTRDRGDNEQF
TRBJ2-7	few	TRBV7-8	ASSSNGVPSYEQY
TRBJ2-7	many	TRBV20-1	SASSYWWQY
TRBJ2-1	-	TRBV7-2	ASSLSLVSYNEQF
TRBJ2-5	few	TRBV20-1	SASKLRTAQETQY
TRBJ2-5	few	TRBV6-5	ASSYSGGIETQY
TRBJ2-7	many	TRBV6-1	ASSRAGSYEQY
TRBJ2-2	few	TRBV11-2	ASSLRTFRSFTNTGELF
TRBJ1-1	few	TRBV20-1	SARDQGPGNTEAF
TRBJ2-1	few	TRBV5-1	ASSRGTSSDNEQF
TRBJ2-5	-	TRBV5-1	ASSLDTKETQY
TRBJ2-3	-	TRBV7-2	ASSSPFSTDTQY
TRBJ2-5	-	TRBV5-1	ASRDPGREVETQY
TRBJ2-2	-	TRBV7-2	ASSRSSNTGELF
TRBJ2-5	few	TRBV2	ASTGRWQETQY
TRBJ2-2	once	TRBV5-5	ASRTVRAGELF
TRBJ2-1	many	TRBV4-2	ASSQDPGLAAV
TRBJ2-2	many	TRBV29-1	SVEGQTTGELF
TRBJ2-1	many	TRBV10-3	AITSGGLHEQF
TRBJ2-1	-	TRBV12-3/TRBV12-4	ASSPGVGVRYNEQF
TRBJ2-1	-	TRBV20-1	SAPVSGNLYNEQF
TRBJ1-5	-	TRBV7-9	ASSLDQIGNQPQH
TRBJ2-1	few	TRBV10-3	AIRTRWDEQF